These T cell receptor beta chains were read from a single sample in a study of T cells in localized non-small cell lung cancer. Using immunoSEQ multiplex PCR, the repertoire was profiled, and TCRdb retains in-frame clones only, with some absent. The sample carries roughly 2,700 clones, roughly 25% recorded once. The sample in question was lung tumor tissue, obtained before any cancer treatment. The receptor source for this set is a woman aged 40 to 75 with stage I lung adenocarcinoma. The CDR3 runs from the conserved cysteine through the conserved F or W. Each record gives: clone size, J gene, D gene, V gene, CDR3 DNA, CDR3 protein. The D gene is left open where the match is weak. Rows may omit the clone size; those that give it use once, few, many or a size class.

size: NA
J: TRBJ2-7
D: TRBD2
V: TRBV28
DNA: TGTGCCAGCAGTTTATTACTAGCGGAGGGCCGGGACGAGCAGTACTTC
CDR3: CASSLLLAEGRDEQYF

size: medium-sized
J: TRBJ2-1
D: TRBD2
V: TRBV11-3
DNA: TGTGCCAGCAGCACTAGCGGGAGGGCCTTGGGGAATGAGCAGTTCTTC
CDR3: CASSTSGRALGNEQFF

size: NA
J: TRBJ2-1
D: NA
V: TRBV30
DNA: TGTGCCTGGAGACAGGGCGGTGAGCAGTTCTTC
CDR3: CAWRQGGEQFF

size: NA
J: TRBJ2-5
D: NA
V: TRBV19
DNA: TGTGCCAGTACCTCAGGGGTGCCGGAGACCCAGTACTTC
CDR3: CASTSGVPETQYF

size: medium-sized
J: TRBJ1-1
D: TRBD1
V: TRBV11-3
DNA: TGTGCCAGCAGCAGCCCGACAGGGGGCAACACTGAAGCTTTCTTT
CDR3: CASSSPTGGNTEAFF

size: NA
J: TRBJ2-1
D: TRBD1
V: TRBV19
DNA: TGTGCCAGTAAAGGCGAGACAGGGATCAATGAGCAGTTCTTC
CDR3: CASKGETGINEQFF

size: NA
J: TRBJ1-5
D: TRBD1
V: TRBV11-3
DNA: TGTGCCAGCAGCCGGACAGGAATTGGACAGCCCCAGCATTTT
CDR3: CASSRTGIGQPQHF

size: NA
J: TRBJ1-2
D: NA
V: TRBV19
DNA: TGTGCCAGTAGTCGCGGTTTATCTAACTATGGCTACACCTTC
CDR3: CASSRGLSNYGYTF

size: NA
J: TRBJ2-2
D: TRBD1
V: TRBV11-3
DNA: TGTGCCAGCGGTCTATGGGACAGGGGACCGAACACCGGGGAGCTGTTTTTT
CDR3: CASGLWDRGPNTGELFF

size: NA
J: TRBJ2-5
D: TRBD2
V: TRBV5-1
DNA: TGCGCCAGCAGCTTGGCAGTGGGGGGGGAGACCCAGTACTTC
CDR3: CASSLAVGGETQYF

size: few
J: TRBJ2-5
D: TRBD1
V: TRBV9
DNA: TGTGCCAGCAGCGTAGGGGACAGGGGCTACCAAGAGACCCAGTACTTC
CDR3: CASSVGDRGYQETQYF

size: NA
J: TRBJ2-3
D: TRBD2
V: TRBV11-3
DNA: TGTGCCAGCAGCCCCAAAATAGAAGCTAGCGGGGGGAACACAGATACGCAGTATTTT
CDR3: CASSPKIEASGGNTDTQYF

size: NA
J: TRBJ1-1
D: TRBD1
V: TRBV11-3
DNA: TGTGCCAGCAGCCGGACAGGGCAAAACACTGAAGCTTTCTTT
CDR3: CASSRTGQNTEAFF

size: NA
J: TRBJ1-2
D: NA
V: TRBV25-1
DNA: TGTGCCAGCAGTGAATTAGGAACCTCCCTGGACTATGGCTACACCTTC
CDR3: CASSELGTSLDYGYTF

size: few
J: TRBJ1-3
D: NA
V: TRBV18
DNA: TGTGCCAGCTCACAGGAGGCGAGCTCTGGAAACACCATATATTTT
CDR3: CASSQEASSGNTIYF

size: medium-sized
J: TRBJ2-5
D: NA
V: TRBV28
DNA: TGTGCCAGCAGTTTATTGCGGGGGCCTGAGACCCAGTACTTC
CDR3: CASSLLRGPETQYF

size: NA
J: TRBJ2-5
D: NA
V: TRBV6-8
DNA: TGTGCCAGCAGTTACCTCTCATTAGGAAGTGGTTATACCCAGTACTTC
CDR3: CASSYLSLGSGYTQYF

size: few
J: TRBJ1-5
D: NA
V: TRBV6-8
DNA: TGTGCCAGCAGTACCGGTCAACAGCCCCAGCATTTT
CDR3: CASSTGQQPQHF

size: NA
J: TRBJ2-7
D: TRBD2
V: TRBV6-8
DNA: TGTGCCAGCAGTACCCTGATGAGACTAGCAGTCGAGCAGTACTTC
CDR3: CASSTLMRLAVEQYF

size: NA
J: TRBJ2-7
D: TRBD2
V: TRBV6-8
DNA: TGTGCCAGCAGTAGAGCGGGAACGGGCTCCTACGAGCAGTACTTC
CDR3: CASSRAGTGSYEQYF

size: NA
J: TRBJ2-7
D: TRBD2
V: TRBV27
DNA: TGTGCCAGCAGTTTAAGGGGGTCGGGGCTAGCGGGAAGCTACGAGCAGTACTTC
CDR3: CASSLRGSGLAGSYEQYF

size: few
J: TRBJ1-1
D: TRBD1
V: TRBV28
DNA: TGTGCCAGCAGTTTGGACAGGGGCGTTATCATGAACACTGAAGCTTTCTTT
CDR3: CASSLDRGVIMNTEAFF

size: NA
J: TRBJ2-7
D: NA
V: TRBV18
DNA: TGTGCCAGCTCCCAATCAGGCAGGGGCGAGCAGTACTTC
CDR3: CASSQSGRGEQYF

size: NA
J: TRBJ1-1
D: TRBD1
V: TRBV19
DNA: TGTGCCAGTAGTATAGGAGGGGGCGGCCCTGAAGCTTTCTTT
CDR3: CASSIGGGGPEAFF

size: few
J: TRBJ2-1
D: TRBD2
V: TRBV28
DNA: TGTGCCAGCAGTTTCCCCGCGGGGGACAATGAGCAGTTCTTC
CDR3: CASSFPAGDNEQFF

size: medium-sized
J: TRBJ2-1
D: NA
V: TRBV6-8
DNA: TGTGCCAGCAGTTCCTACAGGGACCCCCACTCCTACAATGAGCAGTTCTTC
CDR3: CASSSYRDPHSYNEQFF

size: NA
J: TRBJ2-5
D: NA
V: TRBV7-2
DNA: TGTGCCAGCAGCCCGGACGCGCAAGAGACCCAGTACTTC
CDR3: CASSPDAQETQYF